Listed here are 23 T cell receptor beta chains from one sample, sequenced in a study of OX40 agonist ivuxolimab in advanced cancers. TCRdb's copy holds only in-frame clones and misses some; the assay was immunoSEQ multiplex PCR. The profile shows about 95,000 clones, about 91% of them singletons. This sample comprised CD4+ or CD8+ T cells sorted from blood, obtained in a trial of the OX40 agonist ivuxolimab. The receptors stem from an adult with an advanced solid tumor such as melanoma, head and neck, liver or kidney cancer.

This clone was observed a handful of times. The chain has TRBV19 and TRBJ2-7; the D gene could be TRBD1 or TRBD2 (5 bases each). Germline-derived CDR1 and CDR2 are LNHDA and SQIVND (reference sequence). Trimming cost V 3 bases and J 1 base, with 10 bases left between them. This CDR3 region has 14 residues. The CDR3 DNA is TGTGCCAGTAGTATGGGGACGCAATCCTACGAGCAGTACTTC. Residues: CASSMGTQSYEQYF.

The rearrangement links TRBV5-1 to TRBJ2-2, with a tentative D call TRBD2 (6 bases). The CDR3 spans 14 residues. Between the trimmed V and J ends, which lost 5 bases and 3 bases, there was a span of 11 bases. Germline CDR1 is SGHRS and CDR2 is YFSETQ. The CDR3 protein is CASRIWGDTGELFF. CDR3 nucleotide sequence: TGCGCCAGCAGGATATGGGGGGACACCGGGGAGCTGTTTTTT.

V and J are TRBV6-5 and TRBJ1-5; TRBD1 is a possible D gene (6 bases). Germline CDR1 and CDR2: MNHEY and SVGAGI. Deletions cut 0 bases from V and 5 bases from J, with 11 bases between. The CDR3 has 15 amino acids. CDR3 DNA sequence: TGTGCCAGCAGTTACTCCAGGGGCGGGCATCAGCCCCAGCATTTT. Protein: CASSYSRGGHQPQHF.

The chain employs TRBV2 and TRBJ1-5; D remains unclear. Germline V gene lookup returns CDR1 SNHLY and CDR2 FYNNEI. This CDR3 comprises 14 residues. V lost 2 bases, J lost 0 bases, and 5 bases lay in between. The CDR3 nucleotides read TGTGCCAGCAGTGAAACAGATAGCAATCAGCCCCAGCATTTT. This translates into CASSETDSNQPQHF.

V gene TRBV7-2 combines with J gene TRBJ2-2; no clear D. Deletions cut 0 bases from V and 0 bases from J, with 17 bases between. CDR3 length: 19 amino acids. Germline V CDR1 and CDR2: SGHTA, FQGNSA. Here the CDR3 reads CASSLAPMIPGSNTGELFF. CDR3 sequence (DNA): TGTGCCAGCAGCTTAGCGCCGATGATCCCAGGATCGAACACCGGGGAGCTGTTTTTT.

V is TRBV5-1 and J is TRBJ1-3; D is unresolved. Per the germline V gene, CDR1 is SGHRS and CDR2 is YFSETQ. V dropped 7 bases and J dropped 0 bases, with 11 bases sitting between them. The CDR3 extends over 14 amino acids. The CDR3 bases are TGCGCCAGCTGTCACGGGATCTCTGGAAACACCATATATTTT. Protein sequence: CASCHGISGNTIYF.

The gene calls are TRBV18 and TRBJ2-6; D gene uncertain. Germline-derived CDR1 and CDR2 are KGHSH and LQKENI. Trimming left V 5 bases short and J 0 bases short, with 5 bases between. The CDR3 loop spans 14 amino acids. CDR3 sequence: CASSWNSGANVLTF. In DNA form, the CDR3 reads TGTGCCAGCTCATGGAACTCTGGGGCCAACGTCCTGACTTTC.

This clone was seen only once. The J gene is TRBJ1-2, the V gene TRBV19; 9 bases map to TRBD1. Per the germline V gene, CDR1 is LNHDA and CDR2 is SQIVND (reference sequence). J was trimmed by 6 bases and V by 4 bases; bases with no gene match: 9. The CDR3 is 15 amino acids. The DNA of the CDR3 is TGTGCCAGTAGTACCTTGCTAGGGACAGGGAATGGCTACACCTTC. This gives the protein CASSTLLGTGNGYTF. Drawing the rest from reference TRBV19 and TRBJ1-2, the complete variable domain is DGGITQSPKYLFRKEGQNVTLSCEQNLNHDAMYWYRQDPGQGLRLIYYSQIVNDFQKGDIAEGYSVSREKKESFPLTVTSAQKNPTAFYLCASSTLLGTGNGYTFGSGTRLTVV.

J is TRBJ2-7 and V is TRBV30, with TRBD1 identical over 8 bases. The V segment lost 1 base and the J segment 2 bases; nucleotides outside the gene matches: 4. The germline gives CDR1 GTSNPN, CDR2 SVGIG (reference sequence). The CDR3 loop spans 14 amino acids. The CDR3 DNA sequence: TGTGCCTGGAGTGCGGACAGGGCCACCTACGAGCAGTACTTC. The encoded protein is CAWSADRATYEQYF.

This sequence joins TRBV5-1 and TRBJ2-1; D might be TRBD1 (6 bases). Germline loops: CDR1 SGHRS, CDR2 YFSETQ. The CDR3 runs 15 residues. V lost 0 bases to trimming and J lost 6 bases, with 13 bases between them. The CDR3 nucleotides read TGCGCCAGCAGCTTGGGGGCAGGGGCGAGCAATGAGCAGTTCTTC. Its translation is CASSLGAGASNEQFF.

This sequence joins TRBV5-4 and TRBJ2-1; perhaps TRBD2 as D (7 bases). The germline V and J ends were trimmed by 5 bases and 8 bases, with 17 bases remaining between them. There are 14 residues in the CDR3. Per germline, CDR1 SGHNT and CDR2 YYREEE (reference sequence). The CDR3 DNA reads TGTGCCAGCAGGACTGGACGGGGGGCGGATGAGCAGTTCTTC. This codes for CASRTGRGADEQFF.

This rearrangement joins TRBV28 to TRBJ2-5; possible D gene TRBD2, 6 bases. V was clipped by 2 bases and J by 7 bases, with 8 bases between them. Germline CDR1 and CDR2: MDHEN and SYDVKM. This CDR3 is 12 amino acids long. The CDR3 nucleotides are TGTGCCAGCAGTTTACCGGGAGCGACCCAGTACTTC. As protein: CASSLPGATQYF. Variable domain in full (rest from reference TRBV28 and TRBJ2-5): DVKVTQSSRYLVKRTGEKVFLECVQDMDHENMFWYRQDPGLGLRLIYFSYDVKMKEKGDIPEGYSVSREKKERFSLILESASTNQTSMYLCASSLPGATQYFGPGTRLLVL.

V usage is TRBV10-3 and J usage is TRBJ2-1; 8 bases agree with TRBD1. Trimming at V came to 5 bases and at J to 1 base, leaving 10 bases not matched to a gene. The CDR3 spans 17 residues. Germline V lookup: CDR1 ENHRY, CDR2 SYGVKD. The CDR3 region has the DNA TGTGCCATCAGTCAATTCGCGGGACAGGATTCCTACAATGAGCAGTTCTTC. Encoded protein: CAISQFAGQDSYNEQFF.

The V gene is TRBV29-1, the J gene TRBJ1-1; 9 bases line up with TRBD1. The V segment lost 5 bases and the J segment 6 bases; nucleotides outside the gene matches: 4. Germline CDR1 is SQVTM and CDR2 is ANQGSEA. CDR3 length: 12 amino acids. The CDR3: CSVWTGEAEAFF. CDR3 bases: TGCAGCGTTTGGACAGGGGAAGCTGAAGCTTTCTTT.

This CDR3 reads CASSFLFGGQGGIQYF. The DNA for the CDR3 is TGTGCCAGCAGTTTTCTCTTCGGGGGACAGGGGGGCATTCAGTACTTC. The chain carries TRBV2 and TRBJ2-4; 11 nucleotides align to TRBD1. The CDR3 contains 16 residues. V dropped 5 bases and J dropped 9; count of bases not matched to a gene: 12. In germline, CDR1 is SNHLY, CDR2 FYNNEI.

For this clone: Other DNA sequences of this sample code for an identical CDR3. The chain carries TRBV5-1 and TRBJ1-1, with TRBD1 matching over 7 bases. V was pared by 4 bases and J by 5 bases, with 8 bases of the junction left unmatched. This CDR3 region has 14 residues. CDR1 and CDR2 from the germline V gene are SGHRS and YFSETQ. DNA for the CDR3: TGCGCCAGCAGCCCGACGACAGGGTGGACTGAAGCTTTCTTT. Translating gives CASSPTTGWTEAFF.

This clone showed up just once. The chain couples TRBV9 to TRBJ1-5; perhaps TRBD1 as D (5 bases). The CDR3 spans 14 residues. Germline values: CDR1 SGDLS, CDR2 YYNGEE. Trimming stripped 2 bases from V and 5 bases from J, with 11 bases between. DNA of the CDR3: TGTGCCAGCAGCGTGGGACCATATTATCAGCCCCAGCATTTT. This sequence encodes CASSVGPYYQPQHF.

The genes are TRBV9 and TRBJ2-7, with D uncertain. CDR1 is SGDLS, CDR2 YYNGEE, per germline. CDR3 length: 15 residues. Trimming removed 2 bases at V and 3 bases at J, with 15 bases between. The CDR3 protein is CASSVGSNLDYEQYF. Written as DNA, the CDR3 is TGTGCCAGCAGCGTCGGGTCGAACTTAGACTACGAGCAGTACTTC.

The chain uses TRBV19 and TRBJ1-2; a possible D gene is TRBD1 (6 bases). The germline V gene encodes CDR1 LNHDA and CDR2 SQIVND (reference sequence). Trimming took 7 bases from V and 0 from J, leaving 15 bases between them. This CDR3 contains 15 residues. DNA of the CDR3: TGTGCCAGTACCCGGGGGGCCACAACTAACTATGGCTACACCTTC. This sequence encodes CASTRGATTNYGYTF.

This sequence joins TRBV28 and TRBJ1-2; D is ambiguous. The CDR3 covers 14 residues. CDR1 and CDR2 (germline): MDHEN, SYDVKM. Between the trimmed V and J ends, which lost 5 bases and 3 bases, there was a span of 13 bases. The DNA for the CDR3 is TGTGCCAGCAGTCCCTCTGGGAAACACTATGGCTACACCTTC. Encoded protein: CASSPSGKHYGYTF.

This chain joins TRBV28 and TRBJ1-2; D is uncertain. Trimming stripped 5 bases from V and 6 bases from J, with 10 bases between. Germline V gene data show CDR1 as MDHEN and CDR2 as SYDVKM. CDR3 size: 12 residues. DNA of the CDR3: TGTGCCAGCAGTGCTACCACAGATGGCTACACCTTC. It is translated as CASSATTDGYTF.

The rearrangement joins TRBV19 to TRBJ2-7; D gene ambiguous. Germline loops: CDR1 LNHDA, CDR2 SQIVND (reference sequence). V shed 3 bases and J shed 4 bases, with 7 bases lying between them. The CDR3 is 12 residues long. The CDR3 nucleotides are TGTGCCAGTAGTATCGTCGGTTACGAGCAGTACTTC. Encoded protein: CASSIVGYEQYF.

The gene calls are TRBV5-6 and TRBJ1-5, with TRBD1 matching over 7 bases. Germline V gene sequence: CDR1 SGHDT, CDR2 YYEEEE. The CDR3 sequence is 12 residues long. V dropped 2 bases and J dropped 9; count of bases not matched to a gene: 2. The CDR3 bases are TGTGCCAGCAGCTTTAACAGGGGGCCCCAGCATTTT. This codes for CASSFNRGPQHF. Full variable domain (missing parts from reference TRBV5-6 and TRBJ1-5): DAGVTQSPTHLIKTRGQQVTLRCSPKSGHDTVSWYQQALGQGPQFIFQYYEEEERQRGNFPDRFSGHQFPNYSSELNVNALLLGDSALYLCASSFNRGPQHFGDGTRLSIL.